The source of this TCR beta chain is a study of monozygotic twins with inflammatory bowel disease. Each CDR3 protein gets one entry in TCRdb, which reprocessed the 5' RACE reads and gives no DNA. Its table records around 410,000 distinct CDR3 sequences. The CDR3 is made up of 13 amino acids. Germline lookup yields CDR1 MNHEY and CDR2 SVGAGI. The sample was blood. V usage is TRBV6-5 and J usage is TRBJ1-1; with no DNA, the TCRdb D assignment of TRBD1 cannot be verified. The clonotype originates from a human donor with ulcerative colitis or Crohn's disease, or a healthy co-twin of an affected twin (not recorded which). CDR3: CASSPPSPRRAFF.